Included here is one T cell receptor beta chain sequence, with context. Its cognate antigen has yet to be identified. Per-nucleotide qualities are absent, and no much larger clonotype sits a single base away. Library creation used the immunoSEQ multiplex PCR assay. In its TCRdb copy, this immuneACCESS table keeps in-frame sequences only and misses some clones. Where compared with another copy, unresolved V genes explain less than half of these, and the others have no known cause. For this sample there are around 730,000 clones; around 85% appear just once. 0.0095% to 0.011% of the sample comes from the top ten. The entry originates in a study of shared T cell receptors in the human thymus (dated by TCRdb to the early 2020s). Broadly, across the study: The study examined how self-reactive, shared T-cell receptor alpha chains are generated in the human thymus.

Clipping removes 5 bases from V and 8 bases from J, with 8 as the unmatched junction base count. As encoded in the germline V gene, CDR1 is SGHAT while CDR2 is FQNNGV. The CDR3 measures 13 amino acids from cysteine to phenylalanine. Here the CDR3 DNA is all that survives: 39 bases in frame from base 1. The sample was also reused in another study, on human thymus T cells. As noted in the second study: The donors were immunologically healthy infants in Finland who had open corrective cardiac surgery for congenital heart defects. Thymus tissue was collected as surgical resects that were removed during corrective cardiac surgery. Both the thymic and the peripheral blood repertoires appeared to show biased V and J gene segment usage. According to the related research, thymic TCR repertoires were highly overlapping among unrelated individuals. The study described the TCR alpha and beta repertoires in under 10 infant thymus samples and four matching peripheral blood samples. Donor ages ranged from roughly 7 to 250 days, and the cohort comprised roughly 6 male and two female infants. After being mechanically released from the tissue, thymocytes were kept at -70 degrees C in pellets of roughly 9.5-31 million cells. A QIAsymphony instrument was used to extract genomic DNA from the frozen cell pellets. The immunoSEQ multiplex PCR assay was used to amplify the TCRB and TCRAD loci from a standardized amount of quality-controlled genomic DNA. The amplicons spanned the V(D)J region and were long enough to cover the CDR3 and allow V and J genes to be identified. The amplicons were sequenced on an Illumina platform via the commercial immunoSEQ service. Primer bias and sequencing errors were corrected as previously described, and TCRAD and TCRB were defined on the basis of the IMGT database. immunoSEQ Analyzer 3.0 and VDJTools were used for repertoire analysis, which covered basic statistics, V/J segment usage, diversity estimates, rarefaction and pairwise overlap. To estimate diversity, the Chao1, ChaoE, Efron-Thisted, Shannon and inverse Simpson indices were applied, and diversity was also estimated on datasets down-sampled to the smallest sample. Repertoire overlap was assessed by strict matching of CDR3 nucleotide sequence, V gene and J gene, and clustering was done by Jaccard-based multidimensional scaling. On average, thymus samples yielded 810,000 or so unique TCRB clonotypes, whereas blood samples yielded some 85,000.

This TCR was recovered from a girl under three years old with a congenital heart defect. Donor details come from another sample of the same person, matched by shared clones. The specimen was thymocytes. The rearranged segments are TRBV11-2 and TRBJ1-2; 7 central nucleotides agree with TRBD1. Here is the DNA: TGTGCCAGCAGCCCCGGGACAGTCCTGGGCTACACCTTC. Its translation reads: CASSPGTVLGYTF. The full variable domain, completed from the reference TRBV11-2 and TRBJ1-2 proteins outside the CDR3, reads EAGVAQSPRYKIIEKRQSVAFWCNPISGHATLYWYQQILGQGPKLLIQFQNNGVVDDSQLPKDRFSAERLKGVDSTLKIQPAKLEDSAVYLCASSPGTVLGYTFGSGTRLTVV.